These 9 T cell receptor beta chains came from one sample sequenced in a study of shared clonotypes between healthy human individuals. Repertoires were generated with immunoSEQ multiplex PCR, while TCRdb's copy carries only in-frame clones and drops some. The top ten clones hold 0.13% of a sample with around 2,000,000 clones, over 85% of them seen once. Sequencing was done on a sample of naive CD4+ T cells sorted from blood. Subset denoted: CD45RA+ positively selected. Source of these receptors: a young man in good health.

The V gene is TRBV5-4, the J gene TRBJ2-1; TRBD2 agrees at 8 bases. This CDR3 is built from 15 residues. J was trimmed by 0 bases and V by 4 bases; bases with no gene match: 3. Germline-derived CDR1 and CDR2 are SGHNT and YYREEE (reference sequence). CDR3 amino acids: CASSGLAGSYNEQFF. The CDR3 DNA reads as TGTGCCAGCAGCGGACTAGCCGGCTCCTACAATGAGCAGTTCTTC.

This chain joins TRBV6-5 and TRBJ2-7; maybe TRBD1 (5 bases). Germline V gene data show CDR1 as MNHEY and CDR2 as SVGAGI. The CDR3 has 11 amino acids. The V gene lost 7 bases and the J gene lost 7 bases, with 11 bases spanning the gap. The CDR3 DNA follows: TGTGCCAGCACCCAAGGGGATGAGCAGTACTTC. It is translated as CASTQGDEQYF.

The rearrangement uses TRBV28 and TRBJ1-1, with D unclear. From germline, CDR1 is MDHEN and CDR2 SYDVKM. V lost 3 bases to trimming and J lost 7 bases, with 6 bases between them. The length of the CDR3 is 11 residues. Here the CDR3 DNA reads TGTGCCAGCAGTTTGCGCTTTGAAGCTTTCTTT. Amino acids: CASSLRFEAFF.

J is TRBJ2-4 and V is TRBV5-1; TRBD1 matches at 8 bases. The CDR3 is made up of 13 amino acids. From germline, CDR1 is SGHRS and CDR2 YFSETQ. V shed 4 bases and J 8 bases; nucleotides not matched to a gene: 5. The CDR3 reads CASSLDRADIQYF. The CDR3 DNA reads TGCGCCAGCAGCCTGGACAGGGCAGACATTCAGTACTTC.

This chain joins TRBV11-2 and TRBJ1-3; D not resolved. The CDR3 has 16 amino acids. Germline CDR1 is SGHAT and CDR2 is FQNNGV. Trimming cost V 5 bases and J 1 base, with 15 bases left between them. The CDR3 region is CASSQTPGGSGNTIYF. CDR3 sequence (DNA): TGTGCCAGCAGCCAGACCCCCGGCGGATCTGGAAACACCATATATTTT.

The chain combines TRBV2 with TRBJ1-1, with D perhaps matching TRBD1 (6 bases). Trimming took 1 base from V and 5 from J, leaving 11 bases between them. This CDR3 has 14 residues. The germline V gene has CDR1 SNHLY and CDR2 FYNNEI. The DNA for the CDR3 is TGTGCCAGCAGTGAAGATAGGGGGGTGACTGAAGCTTTCTTT. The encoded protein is CASSEDRGVTEAFF. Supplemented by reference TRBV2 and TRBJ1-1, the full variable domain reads EPEVTQTPSHQVTQMGQEVILRCVPISNHLYFYWYRQILGQKVEFLVSFYNNEISEKSEIFDDQFSVERPDGSNFTLKIRSTKLEDSAMYFCASSEDRGVTEAFFGQGTRLTVV.

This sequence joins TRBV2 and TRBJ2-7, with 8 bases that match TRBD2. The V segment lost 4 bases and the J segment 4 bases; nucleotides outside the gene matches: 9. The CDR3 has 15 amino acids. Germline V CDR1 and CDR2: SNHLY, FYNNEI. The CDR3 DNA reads TGTGCCAGCAGTGTTGAGAGCGGGAGCGGTTACGAGCAGTACTTC. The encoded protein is CASSVESGSGYEQYF. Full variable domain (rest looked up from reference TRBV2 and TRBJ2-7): EPEVTQTPSHQVTQMGQEVILRCVPISNHLYFYWYRQILGQKVEFLVSFYNNEISEKSEIFDDQFSVERPDGSNFTLKIRSTKLEDSAMYFCASSVESGSGYEQYFGPGTRLTVT.

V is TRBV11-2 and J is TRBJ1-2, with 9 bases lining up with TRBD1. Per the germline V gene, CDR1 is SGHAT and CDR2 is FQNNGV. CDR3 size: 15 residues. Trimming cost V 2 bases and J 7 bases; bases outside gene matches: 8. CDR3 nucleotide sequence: TGTGCCAGCAGCTTAAGGGGACAGGGTACGAGTGGCTACACCTTC. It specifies CASSLRGQGTSGYTF.

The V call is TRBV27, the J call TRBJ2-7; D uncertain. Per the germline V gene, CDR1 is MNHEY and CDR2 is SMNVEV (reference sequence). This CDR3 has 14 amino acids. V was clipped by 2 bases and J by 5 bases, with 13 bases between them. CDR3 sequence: CASSLRQENHEQYF. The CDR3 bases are TGTGCCAGCAGTTTACGGCAGGAAAACCACGAGCAGTACTTC.